This TCR beta chain originates from a study of CD8 T cells in ankylosing spondylitis. Overall study findings and caveats: Existing reports had already noted some motif variants in reactive arthritis synovial fluid and blood.

Germline loops: CDR1 SGHDT, CDR2 YYEEEE. V was pared by 4 bases and J by 0 bases, with 9 bases of the junction left unmatched. This CDR3 is 17 amino acids long. On this clonotype: Its antigen is undetermined.

TCRdb used MiXCR to reprocess the 5' RACE reads, holding one entry per CDR3 protein. The sample lists about 340,000 distinct CDR3 sequences; over 12% were seen once. This TCR derives from a male donor with ankylosing spondylitis or in good health (not recorded which). This chain links TRBV5-6 with TRBJ2-3; 9 bases map to TRBD2. Sequenced input: blood, either unsorted or a sorted T cell fraction (not recorded which). CDR3 in amino acids: CASSRGIAGASTDTQYF. CDR3 bases: TGTGCCAGCAGCCGTGGGATAGCGGGGGCTAGCACAGATACGCAGTATTTT.